Below, 23 T cell receptor beta chains from the same sample are listed, as sequenced in a study of tissue T cells after allogeneic stem cell transplantation. Sequenced by immunoSEQ multiplex PCR; TCRdb stores in-frame clones only, minus some. The data show more than 10,000 clones, around two fifths seen once. Time point meaning: mouse harvest day 7 after allogeneic transplant. Tail vein injection delivered 10^7 T-cell-depleted bone marrow cells and 10^6 splenic CD5+ T cells. The sample taken for sequencing was skin. The receptors were sampled from a female BALB/c mouse given C57BL/6 T cells with graft-versus-host disease after an allogeneic hematopoietic cell transplant.

This clone turned up a few times. Germline and genes here are mouse. The CDR3 is cut off 1 residue early in the read; its end comes from the germline J gene. The rearrangement uses TRBV24 and TRBJ1-3, with D maybe TRBD1 (5 bases). The CDR3 runs 14 residues. Per the germline V gene, CDR1 is KGHTA and CDR2 is FRNEEI. The V gene lost 5 bases and the J gene lost 1 base, with 9 bases spanning the gap. Partial CDR3 DNA: TGTGCCAGCAGTTATCAGGGCTCTGGAAATACGCTCTAT. Its translation is CASSYQGSGNTLY. The entire CDR3 sequence reads CASSYQGSGNTLYF.

Only a few counts were recorded for this clone. Gene names and germline match the mouse. CDR3 DNA (partial): TGTGCCAGCAGCCTGGACAGTTCTGGAAATACGCTCTAT. Its translation: CASSLDSSGNTLY. The full CDR3 reads CASSLDSSGNTLYF. The chain links TRBV3 to TRBJ1-3; TRBD1 might be the D (6 bases). The read ends 1 residue early relative to the CDR3; the germline J gene fills the gap. The CDR3 contains 14 residues. Per germline, CDR1 SNHLY and CDR2 FYNGKV (reference sequence). Trimming removed 5 bases from V and 0 bases from J, with 8 bases in between.

In the case of this clone: All gene names here are mouse names. The covered CDR3 bases are TGTGCCAGCAGTCCCGGGACTGGGGGGGCGCGTGCAGAAACGCTGTAT. Its translation is CASSPGTGGARAETLY. The whole CDR3 protein reads CASSPGTGGARAETLYF. The rearrangement links TRBV26 to TRBJ2-3; TRBD2 agrees at 14 bases. The read stops 1 residue short of the end of the CDR3; the missing end is completed from the germline J gene. The V gene end was trimmed by 4 bases and the J gene end by 1 base; junction bases not matched to a gene: 4. Germline CDR1 KGHPV, CDR2 FQNQEV (reference sequence). CDR3 size: 17 residues.

A note on this clone: Germline and genes here are mouse. The read terminates 1 residue ahead of where the CDR3 ends, so the germline J gene completes it. This rearrangement joins TRBV3 to TRBJ1-2; TRBD1 aligns across 8 bases. Germline values: CDR1 SNHLY, CDR2 FYNGKV (reference sequence). Losses at the gene ends were 3 bases for V and 2 bases for J; bases not matched to a gene: 2. CDR3 length: 14 amino acids. The covered CDR3 bases are TGTGCCAGCAGCTTGTGGACAGGGAACTCCGACTACACC. Protein sequence: CASSLWTGNSDYT. The CDR3 in full is CASSLWTGNSDYTF.

Concerning this clone: Gene names follow the mouse nomenclature. The read gets to within 1 residue of the CDR3 end, and the germline J gene fills in the rest. This chain links TRBV1 with TRBJ1-1; TRBD1 aligns across 11 bases. This CDR3 spans 14 amino acids. Looked up from germline, CDR1 is NSQYPW and CDR2 is LRSPGD (reference sequence). The J segment lost 5 bases and the V segment lost 4 bases, leaving 3 bases of the junction unmatched. The sequenced CDR3 bases are TGCACCTGCAGTGGCCGGGACAGGGGGACAGAAGTCTTC. Translation gives CTCSGRDRGTEVF. The full CDR3 protein is CTCSGRDRGTEVFF.

Comment on this clone: Gene names denote mouse genes. The CDR3 end is not reached by the read, which stops 1 residue before it; the germline J gene fills it in. V is TRBV13-2 and J is TRBJ2-2; D call uncertain. Germline CDR1 NNHNN, CDR2 SYGAGS (reference sequence). The CDR3 contains 14 residues. With 0 bases removed from V and 0 bases from J, the gap between germline ends came to 3 bases. The part of the CDR3 DNA that was read is TGTGCCAGCGGTGATGGGACAAACACCGGGCAGCTCTAC. Amino acid sequence: CASGDGTNTGQLY. From start to end, the CDR3 is CASGDGTNTGQLYF.

This clone has more than one count but fewer than ten. Gene names and germline refer to mouse. With the read ending 1 residue before the CDR3 end, the germline J gene is used to fill in that end. V is TRBV4 and J is TRBJ2-7; the match to TRBD2 covers 13 bases. CDR3 length: 15 residues. Germline V gene lookup returns CDR1 LGHDT and CDR2 YNNKQL (reference sequence). With V trimmed by 4 bases and J by 7 bases, 7 bases remained unmatched. CDR3 residues: CASSFRDWGGGEQYF. CDR3 bases read: TGTGCCAGCAGCTTCCGGGACTGGGGGGGTGGAGAACAGTAC.

As regards this clone: Mouse gene names apply. This CDR3 reads CASSLDGASQNTLYF. The sequenced CDR3 bases are TGTGCAAGCAGCTTAGATGGGGCTAGTCAAAACACCTTGTAC. The rearrangement links TRBV16 to TRBJ2-4; D may be TRBD1 or TRBD2 (5 bases each). The read comes to an end 1 residue before the CDR3 does, leaving the germline J gene to fill in the end. The V end was cut by 0 bases, the J end by 0 bases, with 7 bases between. The V gene's germline CDR1 is SGHSA and CDR2 FRNQAP. The CDR3 has 15 amino acids. Combining the CDR3 with reference TRBV16 and TRBJ2-4 gives the whole variable domain NAGVIQTPRHKVTGKGQEATLWCEPISGHSAVFWYRQTIVQGLEFLTYFRNQAPIDDSGMPKERFSAQMPNQSHSTLKIQSTQPQDSAVYLCASSLDGASQNTLYFGAGTRLSVL.

This clone was seen only a few times. Gene names refer to mouse genes. The CDR3 end is not reached by the read, which stops 1 residue before it; the germline J gene fills it in. The chain has TRBV12-2 and TRBJ1-1, with TRBD1 matching over 7 bases. J gave up 1 base and V 4 bases, and 5 bases lay outside the gene matches. Germline CDR1 SGHLS, CDR2 HYDKME. The CDR3 runs to 14 residues. The part of the CDR3 DNA that was read is TGTGCCAGCTCCCTCAGGGGGAGAAACACAGAAGTCTTC. Protein sequence: CASSLRGRNTEVF. Given in full, the CDR3 is CASSLRGRNTEVFF.

This clone was observed a handful of times. The genes are named according to mouse. The read falls 1 residue short of the CDR3 end, and the missing part is taken from the germline J gene. The chain links TRBV26 to TRBJ2-7; tentative D call: TRBD1 (6 bases). The ends were cut back, 4 bases at V and 2 bases at J, with 9 bases in the middle. Germline V lookup: CDR1 KGHPV, CDR2 FQNQEV (reference sequence). The CDR3 has 13 amino acids. CDR3 in amino acids: CASSQTGPYEQYF. CDR3 bases read: TGTGCCAGCAGTCAGACAGGTCCCTATGAACAGTAC.

Comment on this clone: Mouse gene names and germline throughout. Read data end 1 residue before the CDR3 end; the end is taken from the germline J gene. The V call is TRBV12-1, the J call TRBJ2-3, with 12 bases lining up with TRBD2. The CDR3 is 15 amino acids. Germline loops: CDR1 SGHSN, CDR2 HYEKVE. V lost 3 bases, J lost 3 bases, and 3 bases stayed unmatched. The CDR3 reads CASSGDWGAAETLYF. CDR3 DNA (partial): TGTGCCAGCTCTGGGGACTGGGGGGCGGCAGAAACGCTGTAT.

With regard to this clone: Mouse germline and gene names are used. With the read ending 1 residue before the CDR3 end, the germline J gene is used to fill in that end. The identical CDR3 is also encoded by other nucleotide sequences in the sample. The genes are TRBV26 and TRBJ1-3, with D uncertain. In germline, CDR1 is KGHPV, CDR2 FQNQEV (reference sequence). Trimming removed 4 bases at V and 0 bases at J, with 7 bases between. CDR3 length: 14 residues. CDR3 amino acids: CASSRQDSGNTLYF. The CDR3 DNA, read in part, is TGTGCCAGCAGTCGCCAGGATTCTGGAAATACGCTCTAT.

The table lists this clone with a few counts. Gene names are the mouse ones. The read terminates 1 residue before the CDR3 end, so the remaining end is supplied by the germline J gene. The chain combines TRBV26 with TRBJ1-6; 10 bases line up with TRBD1. TRBJ1-6 counts as an open reading frame of uncertain function. The germline V gene has CDR1 KGHPV and CDR2 FQNQEV (reference sequence). V dropped 4 bases and J dropped 9; count of bases not matched to a gene: 3. The CDR3 covers 14 residues. This CDR3 is CASSPTGGGSPLYF. The sequenced CDR3 bases are TGTGCCAGCAGTCCGACAGGGGGCGGTTCGCCCCTCTAC.

A remark on this clone: Gene labels here are mouse ones. CDR3 bases read: TGTGCCAGCAGTCTGAAGGGGGGCGCGTTGGATGAACAGTAC. This codes for CASSLKGGALDEQY. From start to end, the CDR3 is CASSLKGGALDEQYF. The chain has TRBV26 and TRBJ2-7; maybe TRBD2 (7 bases). Coverage ceases 1 residue before the CDR3 finishes, and the germline J gene fills in the end. CDR1 is KGHPV and CDR2 is FQNQEV in the germline V gene (reference sequence). The length of the CDR3 is 15 residues. The germline V and J ends were trimmed by 2 bases and 5 bases, with 16 bases remaining between them.

This clone was seen a few times. Each gene name is a mouse one. The read finishes 1 residue shy of the CDR3 end, and the germline J gene is used to complete it. V is TRBV13-2 and J is TRBJ1-4; D unresolved. Germline CDR1 NNHNN, CDR2 SYGAGS (reference sequence). This CDR3 contains 13 residues. The V and J ends lost 2 bases and 4 bases respectively, with 6 bases between them. CDR3 region: CASGEDINERLFF. Partial CDR3 DNA: TGTGCCAGCGGTGAAGACATCAACGAAAGATTATTT.

Comments on this clone: Gene labels here are mouse ones. Read data end 1 residue before the CDR3 end; the end is taken from the germline J gene. This chain uses TRBV26 with TRBJ1-4, with D tentatively TRBD1 (5 bases). The V gene's germline CDR1 is KGHPV and CDR2 FQNQEV (reference sequence). The CDR3 is 14 residues long. Trimming removed 5 bases from V and 0 bases from J, with 7 bases in between. This CDR3 reads CASSDRFSNERLFF. The sequenced CDR3 bases are TGTGCCAGCAGTGACAGATTTTCCAACGAAAGATTATTT.

Concerning this clone: All gene names here are mouse names. Sequencing ends 1 residue short of the CDR3 end; the germline J gene provides the rest. The chain uses TRBV26 and TRBJ2-1, with 8 nucleotides matching TRBD1. Germline trimming cut 5 bases from V and 4 bases from J; bases unmatched to any gene: 7. This CDR3 is built from 15 residues. CDR1 KGHPV and CDR2 FQNQEV come from the germline V gene (reference sequence). The CDR3 loop is CASSSRQGRYAEQFF. The sequenced part of the CDR3 DNA is TGTGCCAGCAGTTCCAGACAGGGGCGTTATGCTGAGCAGTTC.

This clone was counted between two and nine times. The genes and germline here are from mouse. The sequence runs out 1 residue before the end of the CDR3; the remainder is reconstructed from the germline J gene. This chain uses TRBV19 with TRBJ1-1, with unresolved D. The germline V gene has CDR1 FNHDT and CDR2 SITEND (reference sequence). The germline V and J ends were trimmed by 2 bases and 1 base, with 9 bases remaining between them. The CDR3 runs to 14 residues. The DNA read from the CDR3 is TGTGCCAGCAGTATGGGATGGAGAAACACAGAAGTCTTC. This gives the protein CASSMGWRNTEVF. The whole CDR3 protein reads CASSMGWRNTEVFF.

In regard to this clone: The listed genes are named as in mouse. Read coverage stops 1 residue before the CDR3 terminus; the germline J gene supplies the remainder. The chain is built from TRBV2 and TRBJ2-7; 11 bases line up with TRBD2. Germline CDR1 LGHNA, CDR2 YSYQKL. The CDR3 spans 14 residues. The ends lost 1 base at V and 7 bases at J; junction bases unmatched: 3. The CDR3: CASSQGTGGPEQYF. The covered CDR3 bases are TGTGCCAGCAGCCAAGGGACTGGGGGGCCGGAACAGTAC.

Points on this clone: Germline and genes: mouse. The CDR3 is cut off 1 residue early in the read; its end comes from the germline J gene. This chain connects TRBV12-2 to TRBJ1-2; the D gene is possibly TRBD1 (6 bases). This CDR3 is 14 amino acids long. V was pared by 0 bases and J by 0 bases, with 7 bases between. CDR1 is SGHLS, CDR2 HYDKME, per germline. The CDR3 sequence: CASSLGTTNSDYTF. CDR3 DNA (partial): TGTGCCAGCTCTCTCGGGACAACAAACTCCGACTACACC.

Of note for this clone: Gene labels here are mouse ones. The CDR3 goes on 1 residue after the read ends, and that part is filled in from the germline J gene. The chain links TRBV23 to TRBJ2-4; the table's TRBD1 call for D was not verified on the DNA. The CDR3 consists of 13 residues. Germline CDR1 and CDR2: KGHTA and FQNQQP. The CDR3 loop is CSSSRQTQNTLYF. CDR3 bases read: TGCTCCAGCAGTCGACAAACCCAAAACACCTTGTAC.

About this clone itself: The gene names here belong to mouse. The read is 1 residue too short to cover the CDR3 end, so that end is filled in from the germline J gene. The sample carries other DNA sequences with the same CDR3. This chain joins TRBV26 and TRBJ1-3, with D hard to call. Trimming took 0 bases from V and 1 from J, leaving 4 bases between them. Germline V lookup: CDR1 KGHPV, CDR2 FQNQEV (reference sequence). The CDR3 consists of 14 residues. CDR3 bases read: TGTGCCAGCAGTCTGTCGGTGTCTGGAAATACGCTCTAT. Translation: CASSLSVSGNTLY. Given in full, the CDR3 is CASSLSVSGNTLYF.

Regarding this clone: Any gene name here is a mouse gene name. The read ends 1 residue early relative to the CDR3; the germline J gene fills the gap. The chain has TRBV3 and TRBJ2-2, with 9 bases identical to TRBD1. This CDR3 is built from 15 residues. The germline V gene has CDR1 SNHLY and CDR2 FYNGKV (reference sequence). After removal of 5 bases from V and 2 bases from J, the junction contained 3 bases not matched to a gene. The CDR3 sequence: CASSHGTGNTGQLYF. Incomplete CDR3 DNA: TGTGCCAGCAGCCACGGGACAGGGAACACCGGGCAGCTCTAC.